Sequencing of this TCR beta chain was carried out in a study of identical twins. TCRdb re-analysed the 5' RACE reads in MiXCR, keeping a single row per CDR3 protein. Of 310,000 or so distinct CDR3 sequences listed, more than 6.5% are singletons. V gave up 2 bases and J gave up 4 bases, with 4 bases separating them. Germline V gives CDR1 SGDLS, CDR2 YYNGEE. The CDR3 runs 12 residues. This same sample was also taken into another study, of yellow fever vaccine responses in identical twins.

Sequencing was done on a sample of memory (CD45RO+) T cells sorted from blood. The chain employs TRBV9 and TRBJ1-5; no definite D call. This receptor was identified in a young woman in good health. The CDR3 is CASSVGNQPQHF. Written as DNA, the CDR3 is TGTGCCAGCAGCGTCGGGAATCAGCCCCAGCATTTT.